The sequence of this TCR beta chain was determined in a study of Graves' ophthalmopathy and Graves' hyperthyroidism. The evidence that diagnosis relied on was clinical symptoms, serum thyroxine, TRAb, thyroid ultrasound and orbital computed tomography. Trimming took off 3 bases at V and 0 bases at J, with 9 bases between the two ends. The CDR3 loop spans 15 amino acids. Germline V gene data show CDR1 as MNHEY and CDR2 as SMNVEV (reference sequence). Whole-study findings and limits: Its predictions of ophthalmopathy progression gave the model 55% to 71% sensitivity and almost 75% specificity.

This clonotype was seen at least ten times. Its antigen is still unknown. RNA transcripts served as template for amplifying TCR beta CDR3 sequences. HTBI primers primed a first-round RT-PCR, and a second-round multiplex PCR followed. One entry per CDR3 protein results from TCRdb running MiXCR on the multiplex PCR reads. The profile shows over 450,000 distinct CDR3 sequences, over 13% of them singletons. This TCR was recovered from a woman aged 25 to 39 with Graves' ophthalmopathy. The sample comprised blood. V and J are TRBV27 and TRBJ1-5; D might be TRBD1 (5 bases). CDR3 nucleotide sequence: TGTGCCAGCAGTTTTGGGGCAGATAGCAATCAGCCCCAGCATTTT. Amino acid sequence: CASSFGADSNQPQHF.